Listed below are T cell receptor beta chains from one sample, sequenced in a study of blood T cells in healthy people across ages. From the 5' RACE reads, TCRdb called clonotypes with MiXCR, one entry per CDR3 protein. The sample consists of about 940,000 distinct CDR3 sequences, about 48% of them appearing once. The specimen sequenced was blood. The receptors come from a man aged 25 to 40 in good health. Each CDR3 is given with its conserved first and last residue. The order of the fields is CDR3 protein, CDR3 DNA, clone size, V gene, D gene, J gene. A D gene is named only where the DNA matches it firmly. Only part of the rows carry a size: once, few, many, or a class if the clone is expanded.

cdr3_aa: CSVVLAGGQTDTQYF; cdr3_nt: TGCAGCGTTGTACTAGCGGGGGGCCAGACAGATACGCAGTATTTT; clone_size: many; v_call: TRBV29-1; d_call: TRBD2; j_call: TRBJ2-3
cdr3_aa: CASSQKRGGQYNEQFF; cdr3_nt: TGTGCCAGCAGCCAAAAGAGAGGGGGGCAATACAATGAGCAGTTCTTC; clone_size: .; v_call: TRBV3-1; d_call: .; j_call: TRBJ2-1
cdr3_aa: CASSSSGAPKNIQYF; cdr3_nt: TGTGCCAGCAGCTCCTCCGGGGCCCCCAAAAACATTCAGTACTTC; clone_size: many; v_call: TRBV7-2; d_call: .; j_call: TRBJ2-4
cdr3_aa: CSARPLAGESTDTQYF; cdr3_nt: TGCAGTGCTAGACCCTTAGCGGGGGAAAGCACAGATACGCAGTATTTT; clone_size: few; v_call: TRBV20-1; d_call: TRBD2; j_call: TRBJ2-3
cdr3_aa: CASGLSGENIQYF; cdr3_nt: TGTGCTAGTGGGCTTTCAGGGGAGAACATTCAGTACTTC; clone_size: few; v_call: TRBV12-5; d_call: .; j_call: TRBJ2-4
cdr3_aa: CAISEDPFSGANTGELFF; cdr3_nt: TGTGCCATCAGTGAGGATCCTTTTAGCGGGGCGAACACCGGGGAGCTGTTTTTT; clone_size: .; v_call: TRBV10-3; d_call: TRBD2; j_call: TRBJ2-2
cdr3_aa: CASSGTTSPGGLFF; cdr3_nt: TGTGCCAGCAGCGGGACAACATCCCCTGGGGGACTGTTTTTT; clone_size: .; v_call: TRBV7-3; d_call: .; j_call: TRBJ1-4
cdr3_aa: CASTGGADTQYF; cdr3_nt: TGTGCTAGCACCGGGGGGGCAGATACGCAGTATTTT; clone_size: few; v_call: TRBV10-3; d_call: TRBD2; j_call: TRBJ2-3
cdr3_aa: CASTSPGAIYNELFF; cdr3_nt: TGTGCCAGCACCTCCCCCGGGGCCATTTACAATGAGCTGTTCTTC; clone_size: .; v_call: TRBV28; d_call: .; j_call: TRBJ2-1
cdr3_aa: CASSQGGTGPPYEQYF; cdr3_nt: TGTGCCAGCAGCCAAGGGGGGACAGGCCCACCCTACGAGCAGTACTTC; clone_size: .; v_call: TRBV4-2; d_call: TRBD1; j_call: TRBJ2-7
cdr3_aa: CSVSWAGTGTFGVLTF; cdr3_nt: TGCAGCGTGTCTTGGGCCGGGACAGGGACTTTCGGCGTCCTGACTTTC; clone_size: .; v_call: TRBV29-1; d_call: TRBD1; j_call: TRBJ2-6
cdr3_aa: CASSRPTTGVVYEQYF; cdr3_nt: TGCGCCAGCAGCCGCCCGACGACAGGGGTAGTCTACGAGCAGTACTTC; clone_size: .; v_call: TRBV4-1; d_call: TRBD1; j_call: TRBJ2-7
cdr3_aa: CASSYGTTSYEQYF; cdr3_nt: TGTGCCAGCAGCTACGGGACTACCTCCTACGAGCAGTACTTC; clone_size: .; v_call: TRBV13; d_call: TRBD2; j_call: TRBJ2-7
cdr3_aa: CASSGLAGQIQETQYF; cdr3_nt: TGTGCCAGCAGTGGACTAGCGGGGCAGATCCAAGAGACCCAGTACTTC; clone_size: many; v_call: TRBV6-5; d_call: TRBD2; j_call: TRBJ2-5
cdr3_aa: CASSEAGGQHNEQFF; cdr3_nt: TGCGCCAGCAGCGAAGCGGGGGGCCAACACAATGAGCAGTTCTTC; clone_size: .; v_call: TRBV5-1; d_call: TRBD2; j_call: TRBJ2-1
cdr3_aa: CSARDLIAGGYEQFF; cdr3_nt: TGCAGTGCTAGAGATCTGATAGCTGGGGGGTATGAGCAGTTCTTC; clone_size: few; v_call: TRBV20-1; d_call: .; j_call: TRBJ2-1
cdr3_aa: CASSDGQSGGEAFF; cdr3_nt: TGTGCCAGCAGTGACGGGCAGAGTGGAGGGGAAGCTTTCTTT; clone_size: few; v_call: TRBV6-2/TRBV6-3; d_call: .; j_call: TRBJ1-1
cdr3_aa: CSARDQGKGYTF; cdr3_nt: TGCAGTGCTAGAGATCAGGGAAAGGGCTACACCTTC; clone_size: .; v_call: TRBV20-1; d_call: .; j_call: TRBJ1-2
cdr3_aa: CASSLAGTGHRSYEQYF; cdr3_nt: TGTGCCAGCAGTTTAGCGGGCACGGGACATCGCTCCTACGAGCAGTACTTC; clone_size: few; v_call: TRBV12-3/TRBV12-4; d_call: .; j_call: TRBJ2-7
cdr3_aa: CASSLQGTQVTQYF; cdr3_nt: TGTGCCAGCAGCCTACAGGGGACCCAGGTCACCCAGTACTTC; clone_size: once; v_call: TRBV6-6; d_call: TRBD1; j_call: TRBJ2-7
cdr3_aa: CASSDTSGGHEQFF; cdr3_nt: TGCGCCAGCAGTGACACTAGCGGGGGACATGAGCAGTTCTTC; clone_size: .; v_call: TRBV10-2; d_call: TRBD2; j_call: TRBJ2-1
cdr3_aa: CATSLQGYYYGYTF; cdr3_nt: TGTGCCACCAGCCTACAGGGGTACTACTATGGCTACACCTTC; clone_size: few; v_call: TRBV24-1; d_call: TRBD1; j_call: TRBJ1-2
cdr3_aa: CASRFGGETDTQYF; cdr3_nt: TGTGCCAGCCGTTTCGGGGGTGAGACAGATACGCAGTATTTT; clone_size: .; v_call: TRBV6-2/TRBV6-3; d_call: .; j_call: TRBJ2-3
cdr3_aa: CASSFTIRDTSPYEQYF; cdr3_nt: TGTGCCAGCAGTTTTACTATCCGGGACACAAGCCCCTACGAGCAGTACTTC; clone_size: .; v_call: TRBV28; d_call: .; j_call: TRBJ2-7
cdr3_aa: CASSPTPFKCYSNQPQHF; cdr3_nt: TGTGCCAGCAGCCCCACCCCCTTCAAATGTTATAGCAATCAGCCCCAGCATTTT; clone_size: many; v_call: TRBV7-3; d_call: .; j_call: TRBJ1-5
cdr3_aa: CASRGDSRDTIYF; cdr3_nt: TGTGCCAGCAGAGGGGATTCTCGGGACACCATATATTTT; clone_size: .; v_call: TRBV2; d_call: .; j_call: TRBJ1-3
cdr3_aa: CASSLALRGVARGYTF; cdr3_nt: TGCGCCAGCAGCTTGGCTCTTCGCGGGGTTGCTCGGGGCTACACCTTC; clone_size: .; v_call: TRBV5-1; d_call: .; j_call: TRBJ1-2
cdr3_aa: CATADPGTGDGYTF; cdr3_nt: TGTGCCACAGCGGACCCCGGGACAGGGGATGGCTACACCTTC; clone_size: .; v_call: TRBV24-1; d_call: TRBD1; j_call: TRBJ1-2
cdr3_aa: CASSVANRATGELFF; cdr3_nt: TGTGCCAGCAGCGTAGCAAACAGAGCAACCGGGGAGCTGTTTTTT; clone_size: .; v_call: TRBV9; d_call: .; j_call: TRBJ2-2
cdr3_aa: CSVDPVDYGYTF; cdr3_nt: TGCAGCGTTGACCCAGTCGATTATGGCTACACCTTC; clone_size: .; v_call: TRBV29-1; d_call: .; j_call: TRBJ1-2
cdr3_aa: CASSITGDSPLHF; cdr3_nt: TGCGCCAGCAGCATCACCGGGGATTCACCCCTCCACTTT; clone_size: .; v_call: TRBV12-3/TRBV12-4; d_call: .; j_call: TRBJ1-6
cdr3_aa: CASTAGTFGNYEQYF; cdr3_nt: TGTGCCAGCACCGCGGGGACTTTTGGGAACTACGAGCAGTACTTC; clone_size: .; v_call: TRBV27; d_call: .; j_call: TRBJ2-7
cdr3_aa: CASSQVERQLSYEQYF; cdr3_nt: TGTGCCAGCAGCCAAGTCGAGCGACAGCTATCCTACGAGCAGTACTTC; clone_size: few; v_call: TRBV3-1; d_call: .; j_call: TRBJ2-7
cdr3_aa: CASSPNRDPDTQYF; cdr3_nt: TGTGCCAGCAGCCCCAACAGGGACCCAGATACGCAGTATTTT; clone_size: few; v_call: TRBV25-1; d_call: .; j_call: TRBJ2-3
cdr3_aa: CASSQGQGLAEAFF; cdr3_nt: TGTGCCAGCAGTCAGGGACAGGGGTTAGCTGAAGCTTTCTTT; clone_size: once; v_call: TRBV28; d_call: TRBD1; j_call: TRBJ1-1
cdr3_aa: CSAEEAGDYEQYF; cdr3_nt: TGCAGCGCTGAAGAGGCTGGAGATTACGAGCAGTACTTC; clone_size: .; v_call: TRBV29-1; d_call: .; j_call: TRBJ2-7
cdr3_aa: CASSVDGTPKETQYF; cdr3_nt: TGTGCCAGCAGCGTAGACGGTACACCGAAGGAGACCCAGTACTTC; clone_size: many; v_call: TRBV9; d_call: .; j_call: TRBJ2-5
cdr3_aa: CSVEDLRAGSSYEQYF; cdr3_nt: TGCAGCGTTGAAGATCTCAGGGCAGGGAGCTCCTACGAGCAGTACTTC; clone_size: few; v_call: TRBV29-1; d_call: .; j_call: TRBJ2-7
cdr3_aa: CASSQDWGTGGTEAFF; cdr3_nt: TGCGCCAGCAGCCAAGATTGGGGGACAGGGGGCACTGAAGCTTTCTTT; clone_size: .; v_call: TRBV4-1; d_call: TRBD1; j_call: TRBJ1-1
cdr3_aa: CSARDLTSGTSLGTQYF; cdr3_nt: TGCAGTGCTAGAGATCTTACTAGCGGAACCTCCTTAGGGACCCAGTACTTC; clone_size: .; v_call: TRBV20-1; d_call: TRBD2; j_call: TRBJ2-5
cdr3_aa: CASSRQTSGFPNEQYF; cdr3_nt: TGCGCCAGCAGCCGGCAGACTAGCGGTTTCCCAAATGAGCAGTACTTC; clone_size: .; v_call: TRBV4-3; d_call: TRBD2; j_call: TRBJ2-5
cdr3_aa: CASRTTLYNEQFF; cdr3_nt: TGTGCCAGCAGGACGACGCTCTACAATGAGCAGTTCTTC; clone_size: .; v_call: TRBV12-3/TRBV12-4; d_call: .; j_call: TRBJ2-1
cdr3_aa: CASSQVGGIAKNIQYF; cdr3_nt: TGTGCCAGCAGCCAAGTGGGTGGGATAGCCAAAAACATTCAGTACTTC; clone_size: .; v_call: TRBV4-2; d_call: .; j_call: TRBJ2-4
cdr3_aa: CASSVDRGNEQYF; cdr3_nt: TGTGCCAGCAGTGTGGATAGGGGGAATGAGCAGTACTTC; clone_size: .; v_call: TRBV6-4; d_call: .; j_call: TRBJ2-7